The TCR beta chain described here comes from a study of OX40 agonist ivuxolimab in advanced cancers. Study overall: An agonistic human IgG2 monoclonal antibody against OX40 (CD134) was given.

This CDR3 contains 15 residues. Trimming left V 4 bases short and J 6 bases short, with 18 bases between. In germline, CDR1 is LNHDA, CDR2 SQIVND (reference sequence). Produced via immunoSEQ multiplex PCR; TCRdb's table is partial and in-frame only. The data contain around 31,000 clones, approximately 88% of them seen just once; the ten biggest clones take up 45% to 65%. This clone was observed many times. The chain employs TRBV19 and TRBJ1-2, with a possible D match to TRBD1 (6 bases). Sequencing used CD4+ or CD8+ T cells sorted from blood, obtained in a trial of the OX40 agonist ivuxolimab. The sequence was collected from an adult with an advanced solid tumor such as melanoma, head and neck, liver or kidney cancer. The CDR3 loop reads CASSNALQDSHGYTF. CDR3 in DNA: TGTGCCAGTAGTAATGCCCTCCAGGACAGCCATGGCTACACCTTC.